The source of this T cell receptor beta chain is a study of cytomegalovirus exposure and HLA in healthy donors. Across the whole study: The 90 to 150 validation repertoires used a platform that matched the one used for the 600 to 750 first-cohort repertoires, as a later analysis reported.

General study results and limits: First-cohort TCR clusters tended to co-occur in the 90 to 150 validation repertoires, a later analysis found. There were a few CMV-associated chains whose specificity for CMV antigens was confirmed in vitro.

The germline gives CDR1 SGDLS, CDR2 YYNGEE. The germline V and J ends were trimmed by 0 bases and 0 bases, with 7 bases remaining between them. The CDR3 is 15 residues long. With regard to this clone: Its antigen is unidentified.

Sequencing used immunoSEQ multiplex PCR; TCRdb keeps in-frame clones, though not all of them. The sample includes 280,000 or so clones, roughly 90% seen only once; the top ten take 0.92%. Source material: PBMCs. The chain joins TRBV9 to TRBJ1-5; the D is unclear. The receptor was derived from a woman between 18 and 29 years old in good health and CMV-seronegative. CDR3 nucleotide sequence: TGTGCCAGCAGCGTAGCGGGAGCTAGCAATCAGCCCCAGCATTTT. Translating it yields CASSVAGASNQPQHF.